Presented here are 24 T cell receptor beta chains from one specimen sequenced in a study of T cells in Graves' hyperthyroidism and ophthalmopathy. RNA transcripts provided the source from which TCR beta CDR3 regions were amplified. The HTBI primer set drove a first-round RT-PCR of the TCR CDR3. Via MiXCR, TCRdb re-called the multiplex PCR reads, giving one row per CDR3 protein. The table lists under 250,000 distinct CDR3 sequences, around 24% of them singletons. The sample comprised blood. The receptors were sampled from a woman in her 40s with Graves' ophthalmopathy.

This clonotype came up many times. The J gene is TRBJ1-2, the V gene TRBV5-1, with 7 bases identical to TRBD1. This CDR3 region has 18 residues. Trimming at V came to 4 bases and at J to 0 bases, leaving 15 bases not matched to a gene. Per the germline V gene, CDR1 is SGHRS and CDR2 is YFSETQ. This chain's CDR3 is CASSAWTGRSIPNYGYTF. The CDR3 DNA is TGCGCCAGCAGCGCCTGGACAGGCCGTAGTATCCCTAACTATGGCTACACCTTC. Drawing the rest from reference TRBV5-1 and TRBJ1-2, the complete variable domain is KAGVTQTPRYLIKTRGQQVTLSCSPISGHRSVSWYQQTPGQGLQFLFEYFSETQRNKGNFPGRFSGRQFSNSRSEMNVSTLELGDSALYLCASSAWTGRSIPNYGYTFGSGTRLTVV.

Ten or more counts support this clonotype. The gene calls are TRBV18 and TRBJ2-7; D is possibly TRBD1 (5 bases). This CDR3 is built from 13 residues. Germline CDR1 is KGHSH and CDR2 is LQKENI. The V gene lost 6 bases and the J gene lost 7 bases, with 16 bases spanning the gap. Here the CDR3 DNA reads TGTGCCAGCTCCAAACCAGGGTTCGAGGAGCAGTACTTC. Translated, it gives CASSKPGFEEQYF.

This clonotype was counted many times. This rearrangement joins TRBV19 to TRBJ2-5; TRBD2 matches at 16 bases. Germline assignment: CDR1 LNHDA and CDR2 SQIVND (reference sequence). The ends lost 4 bases at V and 5 bases at J; junction bases unmatched: 1. The length of the CDR3 is 15 residues. DNA for the CDR3: TGTGCCAGTAGTACGGGACTAGCGGGAGGGGAGACCCAGTACTTC. Amino acid sequence: CASSTGLAGGETQYF.

J is TRBJ1-5 and V is TRBV19; no reliable D call. Trimming shortened V by 5 bases and J by 0 bases, and 8 bases separated the two germline ends. The CDR3 has 14 amino acids. Germline CDR1 is LNHDA and CDR2 is SQIVND (reference sequence). For the CDR3, the DNA is TGTGCCAGTAGTCCCCTTAATAGCAATCAGCCCCAGCATTTT. Amino acid sequence: CASSPLNSNQPQHF.

Of note for this clonotype: This sequence may be a read error, since a much larger clone differs from it by one base. As the CDR3 is not closed by the conserved phenylalanine or tryptophan, this likely results from a read error. The chain links TRBV11-2 to TRBJ1-2, with D possibly matching TRBD1 (5 bases). The CDR3 extends over 14 amino acids. Trimming shortened V by 5 bases and J by 2 bases, and 12 bases separated the two germline ends. Germline values: CDR1 SGHAT, CDR2 FQNNGV. The CDR3 DNA follows: TGTGCCAGCAGCAAAGTTTGGGGGAACTATGGCTACACCCTC. It is translated as CASSKVWGNYGYTL.

The chain carries TRBV20-1 and TRBJ1-1, with a tentative D call TRBD1 (6 bases). The V end was cut by 7 bases, the J end by 4 bases, with 16 bases between. The CDR3 length is 13 residues. CDR1 is DFQATT and CDR2 is SNEGSKA in the germline V gene (reference sequence). The CDR3 bases are TGCAGTGGCCTCCAGGGGATTTCCACTGAAGCTTTCTTT. It translates to CSGLQGISTEAFF.

The gene calls are TRBV11-2 and TRBJ2-7; 14 bases match TRBD2. CDR3 size: 16 residues. Germline assignment: CDR1 SGHAT and CDR2 FQNNGV. The V segment lost 3 bases and the J segment 4 bases; nucleotides outside the gene matches: 5. The CDR3 loop reads CASSLGLAGVRYEQYF. CDR3 nucleotide sequence: TGTGCCAGCAGCTTGGGACTAGCGGGAGTAAGGTACGAGCAGTACTTC.

This clonotype was seen a handful of times. V is TRBV2 and J is TRBJ2-7, with D perhaps TRBD1 (8 bases). The V gene's germline CDR1 is SNHLY and CDR2 FYNNEI. Trimming shortened V by 3 bases and J by 3 bases, and 15 bases separated the two germline ends. This CDR3 contains 15 residues. CDR3 bases: TGTGCCAGCAGTGAGGATACAGGGGGGGTCTACGAGCAGTACTTC. Translated: CASSEDTGGVYEQYF. Complete variable domain (other parts from reference TRBV2 and TRBJ2-7): EPEVTQTPSHQVTQMGQEVILRCVPISNHLYFYWYRQILGQKVEFLVSFYNNEISEKSEIFDDQFSVERPDGSNFTLKIRSTKLEDSAMYFCASSEDTGGVYEQYFGPGTRLTVT.

In its sample, this clonotype was seen once. The chain carries TRBV7-9 and TRBJ2-5, with TRBD2 matching over 13 bases. The germline V gene has CDR1 SEHNR and CDR2 FQNEAQ (reference sequence). The CDR3 has 15 amino acids. Losses at the gene ends were 5 bases for V and 4 bases for J; bases not matched to a gene: 4. The CDR3 sequence is CASSQTSGGSETQYF. The CDR3 bases are TGTGCCAGCAGCCAGACTAGCGGGGGGTCAGAGACCCAGTACTTC.

This chain uses TRBV28 with TRBJ1-2; tentatively, D is TRBD1 (6 bases). Trimming shortened V by 3 bases and J by 4 bases, and 15 bases separated the two germline ends. CDR1 is MDHEN, CDR2 SYDVKM, per germline. There are 15 residues in the CDR3. The CDR3 sequence: CASSFGRGGGYGYTF. The CDR3 coding sequence is TGTGCCAGCAGTTTTGGGAGGGGGGGAGGCTATGGCTACACCTTC.

This clonotype has at least ten counts. The V gene is TRBV20-1, the J gene TRBJ1-5; D unclear. Germline values: CDR1 DFQATT, CDR2 SNEGSKA (reference sequence). This CDR3 has 14 amino acids. V was trimmed by 3 bases and J by 1 base, leaving 10 bases between them. CDR3 amino acids: CSASTSESNQPQHF. CDR3 DNA: TGCAGTGCTAGTACATCAGAAAGCAATCAGCCCCAGCATTTT.

The gene calls are TRBV6-1 and TRBJ2-7; tentatively, D is TRBD2 (6 bases). This CDR3 spans 14 amino acids. Trimming cost V 9 bases and J 2 bases, with 17 bases left between them. Looked up from germline, CDR1 is MNHNS and CDR2 is SASEGT. The CDR3 bases are TGTGCCAGTAACTCTCAGTGGGGGGCCTACGAGCAGTACTTC. Translated, it gives CASNSQWGAYEQYF.

The chain couples TRBV6-5 to TRBJ2-5; D is perhaps TRBD2 (6 bases). Germline CDR1 MNHEY, CDR2 SVGAGI. Deletions cut 4 bases from V and 5 bases from J, with 20 bases between. The CDR3 has 16 amino acids. CDR3 in DNA: TGTGCCAGCAGTTCCCCCTCGGTCGGGGGTTTGGAGACCCAGTACTTC. Translation gives CASSSPSVGGLETQYF.

This clonotype showed up many times. A read error may produce the germline difference seen at one junction end. This chain joins TRBV7-7 and TRBJ1-1; D may be TRBD1 (5 bases). Per the germline V gene, CDR1 is SSHAT and CDR2 is FNYEAQ (reference sequence). This CDR3 has 13 amino acids. The CDR3 bases are TGTGCTAGCAGCTTAGGGGTTTCCACTGAAGCTTTCTTT. Amino acids: CASSLGVSTEAFF.

This clonotype was recorded at least ten times. This sequence joins TRBV28 and TRBJ2-5, with D hard to call. V was clipped by 8 bases and J by 5 bases, with 15 bases between them. In germline, CDR1 is MDHEN, CDR2 SYDVKM. This CDR3 region has 13 residues. The CDR3 region has the DNA TGTGCCAGCGGGAAACATTCACCGGAGACCCAGTACTTC. Translation: CASGKHSPETQYF.

This sequence joins TRBV12-3 or TRBV12-4 and TRBJ1-1, with 7 bases lining up with TRBD1. Losses at the gene ends were 8 bases for V and 3 bases for J; bases not matched to a gene: 9. CDR3 length: 14 residues. The CDR3, as DNA: TGTGCCAGCTCACCTCTCACAGGGGACACTGAAGCTTTCTTT. It translates to CASSPLTGDTEAFF.

This clonotype was seen many times. V and J are TRBV6-1 and TRBJ1-3, with 9 bases that match TRBD1. The CDR3 covers 16 residues. V trimming: 3 bases; J trimming: 2 bases; junction bases outside the gene matches: 5. Per the germline V gene, CDR1 is MNHNS and CDR2 is SASEGT. The CDR3 loop is CASSERDRVTGNTIYF. CDR3 in DNA: TGTGCCAGCAGTGAGAGGGACAGGGTGACTGGAAACACCATATATTTT.

This clonotype came up many times. The chain combines TRBV12-3 or TRBV12-4 with TRBJ2-7; D not resolved. Trimming cost V 2 bases and J 1 base, with 9 bases left between them. The CDR3 extends over 14 amino acids. The CDR3 DNA follows: TGTGCCAGCAGTTTAAGTCCGCAGTCCTACGAGCAGTACTTC. This sequence encodes CASSLSPQSYEQYF.

The chain joins TRBV6-5 to TRBJ1-5; D is ambiguous. The CDR3 consists of 16 residues. Germline assignment: CDR1 MNHEY and CDR2 SVGAGI. The V end was cut by 0 bases, the J end by 0 bases, with 9 bases between. CDR3 DNA sequence: TGTGCCAGCAGTTACTCCGAGGGTGTTAGCAATCAGCCCCAGCATTTT. As protein: CASSYSEGVSNQPQHF.

The rearrangement joins TRBV7-2 to TRBJ1-2; a weak D match, TRBD1 (5 bases). V was clipped by 1 base and J by 10 bases, with 10 bases between them. The CDR3 extends over 12 amino acids. Looked up from germline, CDR1 is SGHTA and CDR2 is FQGNSA. The CDR3 sequence: CASSLGGGLYTF. In DNA, the CDR3 is TGTGCCAGCAGCTTAGGGGGCGGCCTCTACACCTTC.

The rearrangement links TRBV4-2 to TRBJ2-7; 10 nucleotides agree with TRBD2. With 4 bases clipped from V and 6 bases from J, the junction kept 6 bases outside the gene matches. In germline, CDR1 is LGHNA, CDR2 YNFKEQ. The CDR3 contains 14 residues. The CDR3 DNA reads as TGTGCCAGCAGCCTCAGCGGGAGGGAGGGCGAGCAGTACTTC. Its translation is CASSLSGREGEQYF.

Written as DNA, the CDR3 is TGCAGTGCTACCGGGACTAGCGCTTACGAGCAGTACTTC. Protein sequence: CSATGTSAYEQYF. V usage is TRBV20-1 and J usage is TRBJ2-7; 10 bases agree with TRBD2. V lost 4 bases to trimming and J lost 4 bases; unmatched junction nucleotides: 4. The CDR3 spans 13 residues. The germline V gene has CDR1 DFQATT and CDR2 SNEGSKA (reference sequence).

For this clonotype: Germline is not matched at one junction end, which may reflect a read error. The chain joins TRBV11-2 to TRBJ2-7; 7 bases are shared with TRBD2. Germline CDR1 is SGHAT and CDR2 is FQNNGV. The CDR3 is made up of 14 amino acids. CDR3 protein: CASSHGGRASEQYF. DNA for the CDR3: TGCGCCAGCAGCCATGGGGGGAGGGCCTCCGAGCAGTACTTC.

This clonotype was recorded many times. The CDR3 region is CASSLPGTGGAKNIQYF. For the CDR3, the DNA is TGTGCCAGCAGCCTTCCTGGGACAGGGGGAGCCAAAAACATTCAGTACTTC. V usage is TRBV28 and J usage is TRBJ2-4; 11 positions match TRBD1. The CDR3 totals 17 residues. V trimming: 6 bases; J trimming: 0 bases; junction bases outside the gene matches: 7. CDR1 is MDHEN, CDR2 SYDVKM, per germline.